The present entry profiles one T cell receptor (beta chain) with its context. Its antigen is undetermined. Method: immunoSEQ multiplex PCR; TCRdb's copy keeps in-frame clones and lacks some. The data hold about 130,000 clones, with over 85% observed a single time. The V gene's germline CDR1 is SEHNR and CDR2 FQNEAQ (reference sequence). The CDR3 has 12 residues. V lost 1 base to trimming and J lost 9 bases, with 7 bases between them. This entry belongs to a study of T cell responses to AZD1222 COVID-19 vaccine. Study-wide background: Both about-4-week and about-12-week second-dose recipients were combined.

Study findings and constraints: Regions 160-218 and 743-854 held dominance among vaccine-associated CD4 TCRs, which spanned spike. Regions left unmutated in variants are reportedly the target of nearly half of spike-specific TCRs. When two AZD1222 doses had been given, Spike-specific TCR breadth and depth rose.

Specimen: peripheral blood, collected on day 0 of AZD1222 vaccination. The chain couples TRBV7-9 to TRBJ1-5; maybe TRBD1 (5 bases). The TCR sequence derives from an adult in good health. The CDR3 nucleotides read TGTGCCAGCAGCTTAGAGACAGCGCCCCAGCATTTT. Residues: CASSLETAPQHF.